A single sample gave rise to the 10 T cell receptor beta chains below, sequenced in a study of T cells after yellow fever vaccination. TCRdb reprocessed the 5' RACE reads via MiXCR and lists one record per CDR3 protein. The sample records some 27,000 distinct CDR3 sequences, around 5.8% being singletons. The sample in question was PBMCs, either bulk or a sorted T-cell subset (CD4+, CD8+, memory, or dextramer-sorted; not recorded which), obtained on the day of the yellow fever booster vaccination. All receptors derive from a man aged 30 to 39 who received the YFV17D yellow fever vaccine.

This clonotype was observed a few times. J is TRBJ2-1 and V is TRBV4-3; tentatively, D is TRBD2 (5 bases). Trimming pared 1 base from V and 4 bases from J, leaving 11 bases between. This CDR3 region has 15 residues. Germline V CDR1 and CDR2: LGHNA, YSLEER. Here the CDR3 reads CASSQALDWYNEQFF. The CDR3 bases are TGCGCCAGCAGCCAAGCGTTGGACTGGTACAATGAGCAGTTCTTC.

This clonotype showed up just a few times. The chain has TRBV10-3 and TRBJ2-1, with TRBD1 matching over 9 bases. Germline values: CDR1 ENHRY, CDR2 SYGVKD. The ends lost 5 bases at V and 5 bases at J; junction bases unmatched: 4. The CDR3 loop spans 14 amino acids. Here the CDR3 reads CAISRDRDNNEQFF. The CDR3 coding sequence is TGTGCCATCAGTCGGGACAGGGATAACAATGAGCAGTTCTTC.

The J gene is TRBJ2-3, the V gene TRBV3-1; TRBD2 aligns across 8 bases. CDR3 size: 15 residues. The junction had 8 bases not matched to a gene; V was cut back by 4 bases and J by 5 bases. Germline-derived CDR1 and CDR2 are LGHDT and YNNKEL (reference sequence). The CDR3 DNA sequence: TGTGCCAGCAGCCTCGGGGGGGCTCGTGAAGATACGCAGTATTTT. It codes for CASSLGGAREDTQYF.

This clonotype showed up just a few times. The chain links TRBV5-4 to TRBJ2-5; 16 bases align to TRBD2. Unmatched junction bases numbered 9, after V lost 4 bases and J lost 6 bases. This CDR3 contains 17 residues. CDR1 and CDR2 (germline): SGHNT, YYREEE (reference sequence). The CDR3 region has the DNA TGTGCCAGCAGCGTAGGGACTAGCGGGAGGGACCGTAAGACCCAGTACTTC. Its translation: CASSVGTSGRDRKTQYF.

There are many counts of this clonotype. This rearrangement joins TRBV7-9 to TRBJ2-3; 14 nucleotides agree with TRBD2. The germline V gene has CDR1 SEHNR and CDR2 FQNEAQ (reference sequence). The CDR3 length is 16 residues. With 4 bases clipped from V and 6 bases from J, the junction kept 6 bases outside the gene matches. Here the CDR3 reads CASSSTSGRAFDTQYF. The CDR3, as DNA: TGTGCCAGCAGCTCGACTAGCGGGAGGGCCTTTGATACGCAGTATTTT.

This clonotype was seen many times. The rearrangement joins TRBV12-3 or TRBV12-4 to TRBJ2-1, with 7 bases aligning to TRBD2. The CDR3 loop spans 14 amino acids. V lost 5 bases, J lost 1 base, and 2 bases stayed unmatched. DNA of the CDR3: TGTGCCAGCAGTGGGAGGGAATCCTACAATGAGCAGTTCTTC. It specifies CASSGRESYNEQFF.

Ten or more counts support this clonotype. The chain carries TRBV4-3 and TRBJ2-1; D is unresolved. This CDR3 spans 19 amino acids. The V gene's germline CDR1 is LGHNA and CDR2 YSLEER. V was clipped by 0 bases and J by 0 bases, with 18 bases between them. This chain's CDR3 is CASSQDQALVQSSYNEQFF. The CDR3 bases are TGCGCCAGCAGCCAAGATCAAGCGCTAGTACAGAGCTCCTACAATGAGCAGTTCTTC.

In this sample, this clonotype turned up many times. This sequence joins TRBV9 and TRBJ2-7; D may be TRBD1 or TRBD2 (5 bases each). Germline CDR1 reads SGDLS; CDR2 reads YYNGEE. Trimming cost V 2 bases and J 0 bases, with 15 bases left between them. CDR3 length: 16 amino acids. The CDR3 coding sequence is TGTGCCAGCAGCGTGGGACCGGACTTGAGCTCCTACGAGCAGTACTTC. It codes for CASSVGPDLSSYEQYF.

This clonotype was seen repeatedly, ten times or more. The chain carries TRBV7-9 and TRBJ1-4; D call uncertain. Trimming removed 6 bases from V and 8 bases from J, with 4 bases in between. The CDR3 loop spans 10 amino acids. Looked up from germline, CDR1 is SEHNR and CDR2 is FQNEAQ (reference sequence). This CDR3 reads CASSGEKLFF. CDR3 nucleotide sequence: TGTGCCAGCAGTGGGGAAAAACTGTTTTTT.

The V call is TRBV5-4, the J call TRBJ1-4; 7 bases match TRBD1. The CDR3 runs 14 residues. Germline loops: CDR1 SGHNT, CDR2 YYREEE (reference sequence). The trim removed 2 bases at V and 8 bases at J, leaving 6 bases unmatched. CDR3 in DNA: TGTGCCAGCAGCTTACAGGGGAAGGAAGAAAAACTGTTTTTT. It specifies CASSLQGKEEKLFF.